Sequencing of this T cell receptor beta chain was carried out in a study of identifying expanded T cells in peripheral blood. Only in-frame clones appear in the TCRdb table, and some are missing; sequencing was by immunoSEQ multiplex PCR. Among some 100,000 clones, 88% were seen once, and the ten largest hold approximately 8%. Germline V lookup: CDR1 SGHNT, CDR2 YYREEE (reference sequence). V lost 2 bases to trimming and J lost 9 bases, with 13 bases between them. The CDR3 is 13 residues long. J is TRBJ2-3 and V is TRBV5-4, with D maybe TRBD2 (5 bases). The sequenced material came from blood. This receptor was taken from a person aged 18 to 75 in good health. The CDR3 coding sequence is TGTGCCAGCAGCTTTCCGGGGAAGGGAACGCAGTATTTT. Translation: CASSFPGKGTQYF.